Presented here are 2 T cell receptor beta chains from one specimen sequenced in a study of patients and donors after allogeneic stem cell transplantation. TCRdb itself ran the RT-PCR reads through MiXCR, one entry per CDR3 protein. This sample has about 110,000 distinct CDR3 sequences, with around 38% found just once. The sample was blood, either unsorted or a sorted T cell fraction (not recorded which). All receptors derive from a human donor who was either an allogeneic HSCT recipient or a stem cell or donor lymphocyte infusion donor (not recorded which). It is not recorded whose cells these are; they may come from a transplant donor.

V usage is TRBV14 and J usage is TRBJ2-1; the D gene is possibly TRBD2 (5 bases). This CDR3 spans 16 amino acids. In germline, CDR1 is SGHDN, CDR2 FVKESK. Trimming took off 3 bases at V and 5 bases at J, with 17 bases between the two ends. CDR3 nucleotides: TGTGCCAGCAGCCACGGGAACGTGGGTCCCCACAATGAGCAGTTCTTC. Its protein is CASSHGNVGPHNEQFF.

This chain uses TRBV5-4 with TRBJ1-1; no definite D call. Germline V gene lookup returns CDR1 SGHNT and CDR2 YYREEE (reference sequence). This CDR3 comprises 13 residues. Trimming stripped 2 bases from V and 2 bases from J, with 7 bases between. The CDR3 DNA reads TGTGCCAGCAGCTTTTCACTAAACACTGAAGCTTTCTTT. This gives the protein CASSFSLNTEAFF.